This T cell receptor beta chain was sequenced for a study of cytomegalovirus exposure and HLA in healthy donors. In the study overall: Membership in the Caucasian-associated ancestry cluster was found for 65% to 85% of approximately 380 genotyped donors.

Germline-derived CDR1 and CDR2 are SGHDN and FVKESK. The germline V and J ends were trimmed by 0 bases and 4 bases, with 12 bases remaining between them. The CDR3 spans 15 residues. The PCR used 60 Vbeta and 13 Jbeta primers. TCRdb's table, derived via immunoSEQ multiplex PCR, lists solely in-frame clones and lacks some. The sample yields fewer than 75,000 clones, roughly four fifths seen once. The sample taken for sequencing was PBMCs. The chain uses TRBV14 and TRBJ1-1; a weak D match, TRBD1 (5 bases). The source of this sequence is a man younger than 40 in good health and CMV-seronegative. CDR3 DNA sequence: TGTGCCAGCAGCCAAGAATGGCAGGGAGGCACTGAAGCTTTCTTT. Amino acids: CASSQEWQGGTEAFF.